These T cell receptor beta chains were read from a single sample in a study of blood T cell repertoires in COVID-19. The protocol was immunoSEQ multiplex PCR, while the TCRdb copy is restricted to in-frame clones and leaves out a portion. The sample contains about 200,000 clones, about 88% of which appear only once. The source material was peripheral blood. The origin of the receptors is a man aged 50-60 years with COVID-19, enrolled during active disease. Both conserved end residues are part of each CDR3. The order of the fields is CDR3 DNA, CDR3 protein, V gene, clone size, D gene, J gene. A D gene is named only where the DNA matches it firmly. Expanded clones are given a class, and other clones once, few, many or no size at all.

cdr3_nt: TGTGCCAGCAGCTTAGTGCCAGGGGACCAAGAGACCCAGTACTTC; cdr3_aa: CASSLVPGDQETQYF; v_call: TRBV7-3; clone_size: -; d_call: -; j_call: TRBJ2-5
cdr3_nt: TGTGCCAGCAGTTTACCCGCACTCCCGGGTTGGAACAATGAGCAGTTCTTC; cdr3_aa: CASSLPALPGWNNEQFF; v_call: TRBV28; clone_size: few; d_call: -; j_call: TRBJ2-1
cdr3_nt: TGTGCCAGCAGTTACTTGTCGGCGGGGGACTCACCCCTCCACTTT; cdr3_aa: CASSYLSAGDSPLHF; v_call: TRBV6-5; clone_size: -; d_call: -; j_call: TRBJ1-6
cdr3_nt: TGTGCCACCAGAATTGATCATGCTATTGGCTACACCTTC; cdr3_aa: CATRIDHAIGYTF; v_call: TRBV15; clone_size: -; d_call: -; j_call: TRBJ1-2
cdr3_nt: TGTGCCAGCAGCGGAGGACAAGAGACCCAGTACTTC; cdr3_aa: CASSGGQETQYF; v_call: TRBV9; clone_size: once; d_call: -; j_call: TRBJ2-5
cdr3_nt: TGCGCCAGCAGCTTGGTACCGGGAAAAAGGGATGAGCAGTTCTTC; cdr3_aa: CASSLVPGKRDEQFF; v_call: TRBV5-1; clone_size: -; d_call: -; j_call: TRBJ2-1
cdr3_nt: TGTGCCAGCAGCCAAGTTCTTCAGACCCCTGGGACAGGTGATCAGCCCCAGCATTTT; cdr3_aa: CASSQVLQTPGTGDQPQHF; v_call: TRBV3-1/TRBV3-2; clone_size: -; d_call: TRBD1; j_call: TRBJ1-5
cdr3_nt: TGTGCCAGCAGCGTGACAGGGAAAGAGACCCAGTACTTC; cdr3_aa: CASSVTGKETQYF; v_call: TRBV9; clone_size: -; d_call: TRBD1; j_call: TRBJ2-5
cdr3_nt: TGTGCCAGTAGTATAGGACGAGGTGGGAGGACTAACTATGGCTACACCTTC; cdr3_aa: CASSIGRGGRTNYGYTF; v_call: TRBV19; clone_size: once; d_call: -; j_call: TRBJ1-2
cdr3_nt: TGTGCCAGTAGTATAAACCCGGACAGATATGGCTACACCTTC; cdr3_aa: CASSINPDRYGYTF; v_call: TRBV19; clone_size: few; d_call: -; j_call: TRBJ1-2
cdr3_nt: TGTGCCAGCAGCGTGGGGGGTACGACCGACTACGAGCAGTACTTC; cdr3_aa: CASSVGGTTDYEQYF; v_call: TRBV9; clone_size: -; d_call: -; j_call: TRBJ2-7
cdr3_nt: TGTGCCAGCAGTGGGACTACCTACAATGAGCAGTTCTTC; cdr3_aa: CASSGTTYNEQFF; v_call: TRBV2; clone_size: -; d_call: -; j_call: TRBJ2-1
cdr3_nt: TGTGCCAGCTCACCGAGACAGGGGGTAGACTATGGCTACACCTTC; cdr3_aa: CASSPRQGVDYGYTF; v_call: TRBV18; clone_size: -; d_call: TRBD1; j_call: TRBJ1-2
cdr3_nt: TGTGCCAGCTCACCACCACGGGGCAGTCCGGGACTAGGGGCCTACAATGAGCAGTTCTTC; cdr3_aa: CASSPPRGSPGLGAYNEQFF; v_call: TRBV18; clone_size: -; d_call: TRBD2; j_call: TRBJ2-1
cdr3_nt: TGCGCCAGCAGTGACAGGACATCCTCTGGAAACACCATATATTTT; cdr3_aa: CASSDRTSSGNTIYF; v_call: TRBV10-2; clone_size: -; d_call: -; j_call: TRBJ1-3
cdr3_nt: TGTGCCAGCAGGACTAGTTTTGAGCAGTTCTTC; cdr3_aa: CASRTSFEQFF; v_call: TRBV12-3/TRBV12-4; clone_size: -; d_call: -; j_call: TRBJ2-1
cdr3_nt: TGTGCCAGCAGTGAATATTACAGGTCCAATGAGCAGTTCTTC; cdr3_aa: CASSEYYRSNEQFF; v_call: TRBV25-1; clone_size: -; d_call: -; j_call: TRBJ2-1
cdr3_nt: TGTGCCATCAGTGCTAGGGAGGCCTACGAGCAGTACTTC; cdr3_aa: CAISAREAYEQYF; v_call: TRBV10-3; clone_size: -; d_call: -; j_call: TRBJ2-7
cdr3_nt: TGTGCCAGCAGCGTAGCCCCTAGCGGGGCCTCCCAGTTCTTC; cdr3_aa: CASSVAPSGASQFF; v_call: TRBV9; clone_size: -; d_call: TRBD2; j_call: TRBJ2-1
cdr3_nt: TGTGCCAGCAGTCCTCGGACAGGGTCCTACAATGAGCAGTTCTTC; cdr3_aa: CASSPRTGSYNEQFF; v_call: TRBV27; clone_size: -; d_call: TRBD1; j_call: TRBJ2-1
cdr3_nt: TGTGCCAGCAGCGGCGGGACAGGGGCAACAGATACGCAGTATTTT; cdr3_aa: CASSGGTGATDTQYF; v_call: TRBV2; clone_size: few; d_call: TRBD1; j_call: TRBJ2-3
cdr3_nt: TGTGCCAGCAGTTACTCGCAGTTTAACACCGGGGAGCTGTTTTTT; cdr3_aa: CASSYSQFNTGELFF; v_call: TRBV6-5; clone_size: few; d_call: -; j_call: TRBJ2-2
cdr3_nt: TGTGCCAGCAGCCAGGAGGAGCGGAGCTACGAGCAGTACTTC; cdr3_aa: CASSQEERSYEQYF; v_call: TRBV6-5; clone_size: -; d_call: -; j_call: TRBJ2-7
cdr3_nt: TGTGCCAGCAGCGTCCGGAGCACTAGCACAGATACGCAGTATTTT; cdr3_aa: CASSVRSTSTDTQYF; v_call: TRBV9; clone_size: -; d_call: -; j_call: TRBJ2-3
cdr3_nt: TGTGCCATCAGTCTAGCCGATACCTACGAGCAGTACTTC; cdr3_aa: CAISLADTYEQYF; v_call: TRBV10-3; clone_size: -; d_call: -; j_call: TRBJ2-7
cdr3_nt: TGTGCCACCAGCAGCCCAGAACCTTCAGGGCTCGCCCTCTATGGCTACACCTTC; cdr3_aa: CATSSPEPSGLALYGYTF; v_call: TRBV15; clone_size: -; d_call: -; j_call: TRBJ1-2
cdr3_nt: TGCAGCGTCGGACAGAGCTTAGGGACTGGAAACACCATATATTTT; cdr3_aa: CSVGQSLGTGNTIYF; v_call: TRBV29-1; clone_size: -; d_call: -; j_call: TRBJ1-3
cdr3_nt: TGTGCCAGCAGTTTAGTATCGGGGTTTGGCAATCAGCCCCAGCATTTT; cdr3_aa: CASSLVSGFGNQPQHF; v_call: TRBV28; clone_size: -; d_call: -; j_call: TRBJ1-5
cdr3_nt: TGTGCCAGTAGTATAGATCAGGCTGCGGCAGGGGACCTCGAGCAGTACTTC; cdr3_aa: CASSIDQAAAGDLEQYF; v_call: TRBV19; clone_size: few; d_call: -; j_call: TRBJ2-7
cdr3_nt: TGTGCCAGCAGACTCCTGCAGGGGAATGAGCAGTTCTTC; cdr3_aa: CASRLLQGNEQFF; v_call: TRBV6-5; clone_size: -; d_call: -; j_call: TRBJ2-1
cdr3_nt: TGTGCCAGTAGAAGGGGTGGGGACACTGAAGCTTTCTTT; cdr3_aa: CASRRGGDTEAFF; v_call: TRBV19; clone_size: -; d_call: -; j_call: TRBJ1-1
cdr3_nt: TGTGCCAGCAGTTTGGCAGCCCCCGGGTACGAGCAGTACTTC; cdr3_aa: CASSLAAPGYEQYF; v_call: TRBV27; clone_size: -; d_call: -; j_call: TRBJ2-7
cdr3_nt: TGCGCCAGCAGCTCTAGCGGGGGGGAAGATACGCAGTATTTT; cdr3_aa: CASSSSGGEDTQYF; v_call: TRBV5-1; clone_size: -; d_call: TRBD2; j_call: TRBJ2-3
cdr3_nt: TGTGCCAGCAGTGCGGATCAGGGTAACACAGATACGCAGTATTTT; cdr3_aa: CASSADQGNTDTQYF; v_call: TRBV6-4; clone_size: -; d_call: -; j_call: TRBJ2-3
cdr3_nt: TGTGCCAGCAGTTTATCCCATGCCTACGAGCAGTACTTC; cdr3_aa: CASSLSHAYEQYF; v_call: TRBV27; clone_size: -; d_call: -; j_call: TRBJ2-7
cdr3_nt: TGTGCCAGCAGCTTCCAAGGAGGTGGTGAAAAACTGTTTTTT; cdr3_aa: CASSFQGGGEKLFF; v_call: TRBV7-9; clone_size: -; d_call: -; j_call: TRBJ1-4
cdr3_nt: TGTGCCAGCAGCTTAGGCCCCACCGACAGGGCCGGCAATCAGCCCCAGCATTTT; cdr3_aa: CASSLGPTDRAGNQPQHF; v_call: TRBV7-2; clone_size: -; d_call: TRBD1; j_call: TRBJ1-5
cdr3_nt: TGTGCCAGCAGATCCGGGACTAGCGTGTCCAATGAGCAGTTCTTC; cdr3_aa: CASRSGTSVSNEQFF; v_call: TRBV6-5; clone_size: -; d_call: TRBD2; j_call: TRBJ2-1
cdr3_nt: TGTGCCAGCAGTACCTTGGGGACACGCACAGATACGCAGTATTTT; cdr3_aa: CASSTLGTRTDTQYF; v_call: TRBV6-5; clone_size: -; d_call: -; j_call: TRBJ2-3
cdr3_nt: TGTGCCAGCAGAGCGGGACAAACACCTTTCTATGGCTACACCTTC; cdr3_aa: CASRAGQTPFYGYTF; v_call: TRBV27; clone_size: -; d_call: -; j_call: TRBJ1-2
cdr3_nt: TGCGCCAGCAGTCAATGTTCCGGAGCTACTGGAAACACCATATATTTT; cdr3_aa: CASSQCSGATGNTIYF; v_call: TRBV23-1; clone_size: -; d_call: -; j_call: TRBJ1-3
cdr3_nt: TGTGCCAGCAGAGACAGAGCAACCAGTTACGAGCAGTACTTC; cdr3_aa: CASRDRATSYEQYF; v_call: TRBV6-5; clone_size: -; d_call: -; j_call: TRBJ2-7
cdr3_nt: TGTGCCAGCAGCCAAGTTTGGGGGGTAAATGAGCAGTTCTTC; cdr3_aa: CASSQVWGVNEQFF; v_call: TRBV3-1/TRBV3-2; clone_size: few; d_call: -; j_call: TRBJ2-1
cdr3_nt: TGTGCCATCAGGACAGCACACACCGGGGAGCTGTTTTTT; cdr3_aa: CAIRTAHTGELFF; v_call: TRBV6-5; clone_size: -; d_call: -; j_call: TRBJ2-2
cdr3_nt: TGTGCCAGCAGCCCATTCGGGACAGGGAGAGTCTTCACTGAAGCTTTCTTT; cdr3_aa: CASSPFGTGRVFTEAFF; v_call: TRBV7-3; clone_size: few; d_call: TRBD1; j_call: TRBJ1-1
cdr3_nt: TGTGCCTGGAGTGTAGGGACTAGCGGGAGTTTGAATGAGCAGTTCTTC; cdr3_aa: CAWSVGTSGSLNEQFF; v_call: TRBV30; clone_size: -; d_call: TRBD2; j_call: TRBJ2-1
cdr3_nt: TGTGCCAGCAGCTCACCCCGAGGACAGCTCTACGAGCAGTACTTC; cdr3_aa: CASSSPRGQLYEQYF; v_call: TRBV7-9; clone_size: -; d_call: -; j_call: TRBJ2-7
cdr3_nt: TGCAGCGCCGGCTGGGGGGCGAACACCGGGGAGCTGTTTTTT; cdr3_aa: CSAGWGANTGELFF; v_call: TRBV29-1; clone_size: -; d_call: -; j_call: TRBJ2-2
cdr3_nt: TGTGCCACCAGTCAGGGGTCTAGGGGCTACACCTTC; cdr3_aa: CATSQGSRGYTF; v_call: TRBV24-1; clone_size: -; d_call: -; j_call: TRBJ1-2
cdr3_nt: TGCGCCAGCAGCGCGGGACTAGCGGTCCCCGATGAGCAGTTCTTC; cdr3_aa: CASSAGLAVPDEQFF; v_call: TRBV5-1; clone_size: once; d_call: TRBD2; j_call: TRBJ2-1
cdr3_nt: TGCAGTGCTAGTGGGGCTAGCAGGTACAATGAGCAGTTCTTC; cdr3_aa: CSASGASRYNEQFF; v_call: TRBV20-1; clone_size: -; d_call: -; j_call: TRBJ2-1